This T cell receptor beta chain is from a study of blood T cell repertoires in COVID-19. Study as a whole: Sites across the United States, Italy and Spain contributed samples from acute and convalescent COVID-19. T cells, B-cell-depleted T cells, or PBMCs supplied cDNA or gDNA.

The table came from immunoSEQ multiplex PCR; TCRdb's copy has only in-frame clones and leaves some out. The sample includes roughly 140,000 clones, around 90% of them seen just once. There are 15 residues in the CDR3. Germline V gene sequence: CDR1 MNHNY, CDR2 SVGAGI (reference sequence). Trimming took 2 bases from V and 5 from J; bases not matched to a gene: 5. The origin of this receptor is a man aged 70-80 years with acute or convalescent COVID-19. The sequenced sample consisted of peripheral blood. The chain carries TRBV6-6 and TRBJ1-1, with TRBD1 matching 10 bases. The CDR3 sequence: CASSYPGTGVTEAFF. The CDR3 DNA is TGTGCCAGCAGTTACCCCGGGACAGGGGTGACTGAAGCTTTCTTT.